Each of the 31 T cell receptor beta chains below was sequenced from the same sample in a study of blood T cell repertoires in COVID-19. Profiling relied on immunoSEQ multiplex PCR, and the TCRdb table lists in-frame clones only, not all of them. The table shows around 22,000 clones, with approximately 87% occurring only once. The sequenced sample consisted of peripheral blood. All receptors come from a human donor with active COVID-19. The donor label of this sample is uncertain.

Relative to its sample, this clone is medium-sized. The chain carries TRBV19 and TRBJ1-5; D may be TRBD1 (5 bases). The CDR3 runs 14 residues. Trimming left V 4 bases short and J 3 bases short, with 10 bases between. The germline V gene encodes CDR1 LNHDA and CDR2 SQIVND (reference sequence). For the CDR3, the DNA is TGTGCCAGTAGTACCGACAGTTACAATCAGCCCCAGCATTTT. Residues: CASSTDSYNQPQHF.

V gene TRBV7-2 combines with J gene TRBJ1-2; 8 bases are shared with TRBD1. The germline V gene encodes CDR1 SGHTA and CDR2 FQGNSA. J lost 4 bases, V lost 3 bases, and 7 bases had no gene match. The CDR3 has 15 amino acids. CDR3 nucleotide sequence: TGTGCCAGCAGCTTGGGACAGGCACCTCTCTATGGCTACACCTTC. As protein: CASSLGQAPLYGYTF.

This clone was picked up a small number of times. The V call is TRBV7-9, the J call TRBJ2-7; the match to TRBD1 covers 7 bases. From germline, CDR1 is SEHNR and CDR2 FQNEAQ (reference sequence). This CDR3 comprises 13 residues. The V segment lost 5 bases and the J segment 3 bases; nucleotides outside the gene matches: 4. Written as DNA, the CDR3 is TGTGCCAGCAGCGACCGGGACAGCTACGAGCAGTACTTC. This sequence encodes CASSDRDSYEQYF.

This chain joins TRBV25-1 and TRBJ2-7, with D unresolved. This CDR3 comprises 11 residues. The germline V gene has CDR1 MGHDK and CDR2 SYGVNS. Trimming took off 3 bases at V and 2 bases at J, with 2 bases between the two ends. Written as DNA, the CDR3 is TGTGCCAGCAGTGATACCTACGAGCAGTACTTC. Its translation is CASSDTYEQYF.

This sequence joins TRBV10-2 and TRBJ2-2; 7 bases match TRBD1. V lost 5 bases to trimming and J lost 5 bases; unmatched junction nucleotides: 5. Germline CDR1 WSHSY, CDR2 SAAADI. This CDR3 spans 14 amino acids. For the CDR3, the DNA is TGCGCCAGCAGTAGGGGGCAAGCGACCGGGGAGCTGTTTTTT. Amino acid sequence: CASSRGQATGELFF.

The genes are TRBV7-3 and TRBJ1-2; D might be TRBD1 (6 bases). V lost 5 bases and J lost 7, with 14 bases in between. The V gene's germline CDR1 is SGHTA and CDR2 FQGTGA. The CDR3 contains 13 residues. The CDR3 is CASSDRDTAGYTF. CDR3 nucleotides: TGTGCCAGCAGCGACCGGGACACGGCTGGCTACACCTTC.

The chain links TRBV14 to TRBJ2-3; 14 nucleotides agree with TRBD2. Germline CDR1 and CDR2: SGHDN and FVKESK. This CDR3 comprises 17 residues. V was pared by 3 bases and J by 4 bases, with 6 bases of the junction left unmatched. CDR3 sequence (DNA): TGTGCCAGCAGCCATTCGACTAGCGGGGGGGCCCCAGATACGCAGTATTTT. Encoded protein: CASSHSTSGGAPDTQYF.

The chain is built from TRBV4-2 and TRBJ2-7; a possible D gene is TRBD2 (6 bases). The CDR3 is 15 residues long. V lost 0 bases and J lost 0, with 9 bases in between. Germline V gene sequence: CDR1 LGHNA, CDR2 YNFKEQ. The CDR3 is CASSQDLTSSYEQYF. DNA of the CDR3: TGTGCCAGCAGCCAAGATCTGACTAGCTCCTACGAGCAGTACTTC.

The chain combines TRBV9 with TRBJ2-1, with D possibly being TRBD1 (7 bases). V was pared by 3 bases and J by 4 bases, with 17 bases between. Germline assignment: CDR1 SGDLS and CDR2 YYNGEE. This CDR3 contains 16 residues. The chain's CDR3 is CASSGGGRGDYNEQFF. Written as DNA, the CDR3 is TGTGCCAGCAGCGGAGGGGGCCGCGGGGATTACAATGAGCAGTTCTTC.

This clone occurred once. This sequence joins TRBV19 and TRBJ1-6, with D possibly matching TRBD1 (5 bases). The germline gives CDR1 LNHDA, CDR2 SQIVND (reference sequence). The CDR3 length is 16 residues. Trimming shortened V by 2 bases and J by 2 bases, and 10 bases separated the two germline ends. The CDR3 protein is CASSIQGTAYNSPLHF. In DNA form, the CDR3 reads TGTGCCAGTAGTATACAGGGCACCGCCTATAATTCACCCCTCCACTTT.

This rearrangement joins TRBV19 to TRBJ2-5, with D perhaps matching TRBD1 (6 bases). The CDR3 length is 14 residues. V lost 5 bases and J 3 bases, leaving 13 bases between the germline ends. Germline V gene data show CDR1 as LNHDA and CDR2 as SQIVND (reference sequence). CDR3 sequence reads: CASSYGTPKETQYF. CDR3 DNA: TGTGCCAGTAGTTACGGGACACCGAAAGAGACCCAGTACTTC.

The chain recombines TRBV30 with TRBJ1-3, with D uncertain. The CDR3 has 11 residues. Per the germline V gene, CDR1 is GTSNPN and CDR2 is SVGIG (reference sequence). The V end lost 1 base, the J end lost 4 bases, and 2 bases lay between the germline ends. CDR3 residues: CAWSAGNTIYF. In DNA, the CDR3 is TGTGCCTGGAGTGCAGGAAACACCATATATTTT.

The J gene is TRBJ1-5, the V gene TRBV7-2, with 8 bases aligning to TRBD1. The junction had 9 bases not matched to a gene; V was cut back by 6 bases and J by 5 bases. Germline V lookup: CDR1 SGHTA, CDR2 FQGNSA. The CDR3 sequence is 15 residues long. CDR3: CASSSDRGTDQPQHF. DNA for the CDR3: TGTGCCAGCAGTTCCGACAGGGGAACGGATCAGCCCCAGCATTTT. Complete variable domain (other parts from reference TRBV7-2 and TRBJ1-5): GAGVSQSPSNKVTEKGKDVELRCDPISGHTALYWYRQSLGQGLEFLIYFQGNSAPDKSGLPSDRFSAERTGGSVSTLTIQRTQQEDSAVYLCASSSDRGTDQPQHFGDGTRLSIL.

A single count supports this clone. The chain joins TRBV4-1 to TRBJ2-4; no clear D. The germline V gene has CDR1 MGHRA and CDR2 YSYEKL. The CDR3 totals 18 residues. Trimming took 1 base from V and 2 from J, leaving 18 bases between them. CDR3 in DNA: TGCGCCAGCAGCCAAGTCCTGGTGCGGCAGCCGCCCAAAAACATTCAGTACTTC. Translation: CASSQVLVRQPPKNIQYF.

The rearrangement uses TRBV3-1 (or the pseudogene TRBV3-2) and TRBJ1-1; no firm D call. V lost 1 base, J lost 1 base, and 4 bases lay in between. The CDR3 is made up of 13 amino acids. CDR1 is LGHDT and CDR2 is YNNKEL in the germline V gene (reference sequence). The CDR3 nucleotides are TGTGCCAGCAGCCAAGCCCGGAACACTGAAGCTTTCTTT. The encoded protein is CASSQARNTEAFF.

This chain connects TRBV3-1 (or the pseudogene TRBV3-2) to TRBJ1-2; D gene uncertain. The CDR3 is 15 residues long. V was trimmed by 1 base and J by 0 bases, leaving 9 bases between them. Germline V gene sequence: CDR1 LGHDT, CDR2 YNNKEL (reference sequence). CDR3 region: CASSQGEKANYGYTF. CDR3 bases: TGTGCCAGCAGCCAAGGAGAAAAAGCTAACTATGGCTACACCTTC.

This chain connects TRBV7-2 to TRBJ2-7, with 10 bases matching TRBD1. The trim removed 5 bases at V and 3 bases at J, leaving 4 bases unmatched. Germline loops: CDR1 SGHTA, CDR2 FQGNSA. The CDR3 totals 14 residues. The CDR3 nucleotides are TGTGCCAGCAGCCCGTGGACAGGGGGCTACGAGCAGTACTTC. Translating it yields CASSPWTGGYEQYF.

This chain links TRBV7-8 with TRBJ1-1; the D gene is possibly TRBD1 (5 bases). Germline V lookup: CDR1 SGHVS, CDR2 FQNEAQ. V gave up 5 bases and J gave up 8 bases, with 12 bases separating them. This CDR3 has 12 residues. The CDR3 DNA reads TGTGCCAGCAGCCGACCCGGGGGAGAAGCTTTCTTT. This encodes CASSRPGGEAFF.

The chain carries TRBV19 and TRBJ2-2; the match to TRBD1 covers 9 bases. The V segment lost 3 bases and the J segment 4 bases; nucleotides outside the gene matches: 3. CDR1 is LNHDA and CDR2 is SQIVND in the germline V gene (reference sequence). This CDR3 comprises 15 residues. For the CDR3, the DNA is TGTGCCAGTAGTATTAGGGACAGGGTCACCGGGGAGCTGTTTTTT. Translated, it gives CASSIRDRVTGELFF. The full variable domain, rest sourced from reference TRBV19 and TRBJ2-2, is DGGITQSPKYLFRKEGQNVTLSCEQNLNHDAMYWYRQDPGQGLRLIYYSQIVNDFQKGDIAEGYSVSREKKESFPLTVTSAQKNPTAFYLCASSIRDRVTGELFFGEGSRLTVL.

The chain carries TRBV19 and TRBJ2-1; unclear D gene. The CDR3 runs to 14 residues. The V end lost 2 bases, the J end lost 6 bases, and 11 bases lay between the germline ends. Germline CDR1 LNHDA, CDR2 SQIVND (reference sequence). The CDR3 DNA reads TGTGCCAGTAGTATATCGAAAGCGACCAATGAGCAGTTCTTC. It yields the protein CASSISKATNEQFF. The full variable domain, its missing parts supplied by reference TRBV19 and TRBJ2-1, is DGGITQSPKYLFRKEGQNVTLSCEQNLNHDAMYWYRQDPGQGLRLIYYSQIVNDFQKGDIAEGYSVSREKKESFPLTVTSAQKNPTAFYLCASSISKATNEQFFGPGTRLTVL.

The rearrangement links TRBV20-1 to TRBJ2-5; 8 bases align to TRBD2. CDR1 and CDR2 from the germline V gene are DFQATT and SNEGSKA (reference sequence). This CDR3 contains 14 residues. V lost 3 bases to trimming and J lost 7 bases; unmatched junction nucleotides: 10. CDR3 loop: CSASREVGLGTQYF. The CDR3 bases are TGCAGTGCTAGTCGGGAGGTGGGACTAGGGACCCAGTACTTC.

The genes are TRBV2 and TRBJ1-2; 9 bases fit TRBD1. Germline V gives CDR1 SNHLY, CDR2 FYNNEI. The J segment lost 3 bases and the V segment lost 7 bases, leaving 9 bases of the junction unmatched. The CDR3 contains 15 residues. The CDR3 region has the DNA TGTGCCAGCAAGCCGAGACAGGGGGATTACTATGGCTACACCTTC. Amino acids: CASKPRQGDYYGYTF.

This chain connects TRBV30 to TRBJ1-1; D might be TRBD1 (6 bases). The CDR3 is 10 amino acids. The germline CDR1 and CDR2 sequences are GTSNPN and SVGIG (reference sequence). V shed 8 bases and J shed 10 bases, with 14 bases lying between them. The CDR3: CAGGRVAAFF. The CDR3 region has the DNA TGTGCCGGGGGCAGGGTTGCAGCTTTCTTT.

The chain has TRBV1 and TRBJ2-3; the D segment call TRBD1 is taken from the table without a DNA check. TRBV1 is given as a pseudogene. The CDR3 loop spans 15 amino acids. CDR3 residues: CTSSPRGFPTDTQYF. The CDR3 DNA sequence: TGCACCAGCAGCCCCAGGGGATTCCCCACAGATACGCAGTATTTT.

The rearrangement links TRBV27 to TRBJ1-1; 10 positions match TRBD1. CDR1 and CDR2 (germline): MNHEY, SMNVEV (reference sequence). The CDR3 covers 13 residues. Trimming removed 6 bases from V and 5 bases from J; junction bases left unmatched: 3. CDR3 nucleotides: TGTGCCAGCAGGCTGGGACAGGGGACTGAAGCTTTCTTT. It codes for CASRLGQGTEAFF.

The chain is built from TRBV5-5 and TRBJ2-5; TRBD1 matches 7 bases. This CDR3 spans 14 amino acids. Germline CDR1 and CDR2: SGHKS and YYEKEE (reference sequence). Trimming took 4 bases from V and 5 from J; bases not matched to a gene: 8. DNA for the CDR3: TGTGCCAGCAGCCCACCGGACAGGTTGGAGACCCAGTACTTC. Translated, it gives CASSPPDRLETQYF.

J is TRBJ2-1 and V is TRBV5-4; 11 bases map to TRBD2. The length of the CDR3 is 15 residues. Germline assignment: CDR1 SGHNT and CDR2 YYREEE (reference sequence). Unmatched junction bases numbered 2, after V lost 1 base and J lost 5 bases. The CDR3 sequence is CASSLLAGGNNEQFF. The CDR3 nucleotides read TGTGCCAGCAGCTTGCTAGCGGGGGGTAACAATGAGCAGTTCTTC.

The J gene is TRBJ2-7, the V gene TRBV29-1, with D maybe TRBD2 (6 bases). V lost 0 bases to trimming and J lost 10 bases, with 13 bases between them. CDR3 length: 12 residues. Germline CDR1 reads SQVTM; CDR2 reads ANQGSEA. For the CDR3, the DNA is TGCAGCGTTGAAGATGGAGGGGTCGAACAGTACTTC. Encoded protein: CSVEDGGVEQYF.

In this sample, this clone turned up a few times. Relative to the germline gene, one junction end is altered; a read error may explain this. J is TRBJ2-7 and V is TRBV18; TRBD1 matches 8 bases. The germline CDR1 and CDR2 sequences are KGHSH and LQKENI. The CDR3 covers 13 residues. The CDR3 bases are TGTGCCAGTTCACAGGGGGACTCCTACGAGCAGTACTTC. Protein product: CASSQGDSYEQYF.

The V and J genes are TRBV12-3 or TRBV12-4 and TRBJ1-5; D possibly corresponds to TRBD1 (6 bases). The CDR3 is made up of 13 amino acids. V was cut by 5 bases and J by 5 bases, with 10 bases left in between. The CDR3 DNA reads as TGTGCCAGCAGTATCAGGGGATATCAGCCCCAGCATTTT. Its translation is CASSIRGYQPQHF.

This rearrangement joins TRBV6-4 to TRBJ1-2; the D gene is possibly TRBD1 (5 bases). The ends were cut back, 5 bases at V and 1 base at J, with 8 bases in the middle. Germline V gene lookup returns CDR1 MRHNA and CDR2 SNTAGT. CDR3 length: 13 amino acids. CDR3 coding DNA: TGTGCCAGCAGTAGGGGCCTTAACTATGGCTACACCTTC. Its translation is CASSRGLNYGYTF.